This T cell receptor (beta chain) was captured in a study of CD8+ T cells in alopecia areata. Regarding this clone: The antigen is not known.

The CDR3 covers 14 residues. Germline assignment: CDR1 GTSNPN and CDR2 SVGIG (reference sequence). V lost 3 bases to trimming and J lost 5 bases, with 11 bases between them. cDNA serving as the sequencing template came from extracted, reverse transcribed RNA. TCRdb's copy holds only in-frame clones and misses some; the assay was immunoSEQ multiplex PCR. The repertoire holds 150,000 to 200,000 clones, about 65% seen once, with about 1.3% in the top ten. The treatment denotes: oral pan-JAK inhibitor, 5-10 mg twice daily. PBMCs were stained for CD3, CD4 and CD8, and CD4+ and CD8+ T cells were sorted. Notes on the study in general: Numerous clones, expanded in lesions, remained in scalp and blood during tofacitinib.

The source was CD4+ T cells sorted from blood, collected at week 49, from a patient treated with tofacitinib. V gene TRBV30 combines with J gene TRBJ1-6; tentatively, D is TRBD1 (6 bases). The sequence was obtained from a human donor with alopecia areata. The CDR3 region has the DNA TGTGCCTGGAGGGGAGGGACAAATAATTCACCCCTCCACTTT. This codes for CAWRGGTNNSPLHF.